Reported below is one T cell receptor (beta chain). Its antigen has not been determined. No per-base quality is available; no much larger clone lies one base away. The receptor library was made with the immunoSEQ multiplex PCR assay. TCRdb holds this immuneACCESS table with in-frame rearrangements only. Some clones are missing; in checked studies, unresolved V genes explain under half, and the rest has no known cause. Across this sample there are some 54,000 clones, with 93% seen only once. The ten largest clones capture under 2% of the sample. This sample was included in a study of T cell changes during pregnancy in multiple sclerosis (dated by TCRdb to 2018 to 2020). Describing the broader study: In women with multiple sclerosis, the researchers looked at how the T cell repertoire shifted as pregnancy progressed.

This TCR came from a female donor with multiple sclerosis, enrolled in a pregnancy study. The sample consisted of peripheral blood, taken after pregnancy.

The nucleotide sequence reads TGTGCCAGCAGTTCCCGGGATCTAGCCAAAAACATTCAGTACTTC. This codes for CASSSRDLAKNIQYF. The receptor chain draws on TRBV28 and TRBJ2-4; TRBD2 could be the D gene, as 5 bases match. The CDR3, cysteine through phenylalanine, is 15 amino acids long. The entry retains the CDR3 DNA only, 45 bases that are in frame from base 1. Trimming takes 4 bases from V and 0 bases from J, and the germline ends sit 10 bases apart. CDR1 and CDR2, per the germline V gene, are MDHEN and SYDVKM. Outside the CDR3, residues come from the reference TRBV28 and TRBJ2-4 proteins, so the full variable domain is: DVKVTQSSRYLVKRTGEKVFLECVQDMDHENMFWYRQDPGLGLRLIYFSYDVKMKEKGDIPEGYSVSREKKERFSLILESASTNQTSMYLCASSSRDLAKNIQYFGAGTRLSVL.